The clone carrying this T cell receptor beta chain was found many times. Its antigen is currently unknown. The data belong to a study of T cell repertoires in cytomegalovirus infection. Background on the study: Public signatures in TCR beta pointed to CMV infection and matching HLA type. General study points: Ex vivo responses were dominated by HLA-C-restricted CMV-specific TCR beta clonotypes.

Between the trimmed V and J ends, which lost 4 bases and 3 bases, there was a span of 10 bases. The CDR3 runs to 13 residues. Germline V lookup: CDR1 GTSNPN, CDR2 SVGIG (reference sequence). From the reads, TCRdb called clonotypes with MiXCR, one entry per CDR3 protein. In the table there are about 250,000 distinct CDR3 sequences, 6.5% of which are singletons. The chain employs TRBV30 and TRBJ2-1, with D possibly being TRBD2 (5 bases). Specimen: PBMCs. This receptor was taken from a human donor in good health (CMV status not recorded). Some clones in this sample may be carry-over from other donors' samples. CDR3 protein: CAWTLANYNEQFF. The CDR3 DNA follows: TGTGCCTGGACGCTAGCAAACTACAATGAGCAGTTCTTC.